Shown below are 5 T cell receptor beta chains from a single sample sequenced in a study of T cell responses to AZD1222 COVID-19 vaccine. Clones were sequenced by immunoSEQ multiplex PCR, and TCRdb holds only the in-frame ones, with some missing. This sample has 80,000 to 100,000 clones; almost 90% occur once, and the top ten carry about 9.3%. The source was peripheral blood, collected on day 0 of MenACWY control vaccination. These receptors were obtained from an adult in good health.

The chain couples TRBV7-8 to TRBJ2-2; 14 nucleotides line up with TRBD2. V shed 5 bases and J 6 bases; nucleotides not matched to a gene: 5. The CDR3 totals 16 residues. Germline lookup yields CDR1 SGHVS and CDR2 FQNEAQ. This CDR3 is CASSALTSGGAGELFF. The CDR3 DNA reads as TGTGCCAGCAGCGCCCTGACTAGCGGGGGGGCCGGGGAGCTGTTTTTT.

The CDR3 loop is CASSQDIGPQYF. The CDR3 DNA reads TGTGCCAGCAGCCAAGATATCGGGCCCCAGTACTTC. The chain uses TRBV14 and TRBJ2-5; no firm D call. The CDR3 contains 12 residues. Germline values: CDR1 SGHDN, CDR2 FVKESK. V gave up 0 bases and J gave up 9 bases, with 8 bases separating them.

The sample holds one count of this clone. CDR3 sequence: CAWSVRPSGLGDYGYTF. CDR3 DNA sequence: TGTGCCTGGAGTGTACGCCCCTCCGGTCTTGGGGATTATGGCTACACCTTC. V usage is TRBV30 and J usage is TRBJ1-2; no definite D call. The V gene's germline CDR1 is GTSNPN and CDR2 SVGIG (reference sequence). CDR3 size: 17 residues. V was pared by 0 bases and J by 5 bases, with 22 bases between.

The chain couples TRBV19 to TRBJ1-2; D may be TRBD1 (5 bases). Trimming took off 5 bases at V and 2 bases at J, with 12 bases between the two ends. Germline-derived CDR1 and CDR2 are LNHDA and SQIVND (reference sequence). The CDR3 contains 14 residues. CDR3 in DNA: TGTGCCAGTAGTGGCGGGGGGGAAAACTATGGCTACACCTTC. It encodes CASSGGGENYGYTF. The variable domain in full, with the rest retrieved from reference TRBV19 and TRBJ1-2, is DGGITQSPKYLFRKEGQNVTLSCEQNLNHDAMYWYRQDPGQGLRLIYYSQIVNDFQKGDIAEGYSVSREKKESFPLTVTSAQKNPTAFYLCASSGGGENYGYTFGSGTRLTVV.

The gene calls are TRBV27 and TRBJ1-3; 8 positions agree with TRBD1. Germline V gene lookup returns CDR1 MNHEY and CDR2 SMNVEV (reference sequence). V lost 5 bases and J lost 0; bases outside the gene matches: 6. The CDR3 is made up of 16 amino acids. CDR3 in amino acids: CASSAGQGHSGNTIYF. The DNA for the CDR3 is TGTGCCAGCAGTGCCGGACAGGGCCACTCTGGAAACACCATATATTTT.